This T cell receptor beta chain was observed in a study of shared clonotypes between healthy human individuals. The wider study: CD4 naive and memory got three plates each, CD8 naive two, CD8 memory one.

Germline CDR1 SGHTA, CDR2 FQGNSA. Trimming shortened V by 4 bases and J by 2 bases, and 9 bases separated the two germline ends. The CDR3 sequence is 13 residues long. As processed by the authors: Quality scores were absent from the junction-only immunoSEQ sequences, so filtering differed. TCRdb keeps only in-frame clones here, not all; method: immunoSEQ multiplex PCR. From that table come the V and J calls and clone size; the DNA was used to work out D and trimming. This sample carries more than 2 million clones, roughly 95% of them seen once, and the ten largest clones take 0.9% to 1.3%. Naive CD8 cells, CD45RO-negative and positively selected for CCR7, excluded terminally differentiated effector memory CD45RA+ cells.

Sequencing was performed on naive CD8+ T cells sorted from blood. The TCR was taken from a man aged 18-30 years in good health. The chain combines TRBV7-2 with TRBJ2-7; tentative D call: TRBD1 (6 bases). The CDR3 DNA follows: TGTGCCAGCAGCTCGAAGGGGGCCTACGAGCAGTACTTC. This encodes CASSSKGAYEQYF. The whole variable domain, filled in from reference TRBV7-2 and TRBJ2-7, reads GAGVSQSPSNKVTEKGKDVELRCDPISGHTALYWYRQSLGQGLEFLIYFQGNSAPDKSGLPSDRFSAERTGGSVSTLTIQRTQQEDSAVYLCASSSKGAYEQYFGPGTRLTVT.